This T cell receptor (beta chain) appears in the sequencing data of a study of brain T cells in children with intractable seizures (TCRdb year 2021). About the full investigation: Resected brain tissue from about 53 pediatric epilepsy surgery cases was initially screened for immune gene transcripts with a NanoString immunology panel. Among the roughly 12 selected surgery cases, eight also had pre-surgery blood sequenced, leaving four with brain tissue only.

This specimen's time point label, interpreted: resected brain tissue, or blood drawn just prior to surgery. The surgery cases showing the highest brain T cell transcript signatures were chosen for TCR beta chain sequencing of brain tissue and, when available, of blood. Before surgery, patients had received at least one anti-epileptic drug. TCR-sequenced patients were children with drug-resistant epilepsy due to tuberous sclerosis complex, focal cortical dysplasia, Rasmussen encephalitis or hemimegalencephaly. Blood samples were drawn just before the epilepsy surgery. Bulk genomic DNA was extracted from unsorted brain tissue and whole blood with the Monarch genomic DNA purification kit. Inclusive of the bounding cysteine and phenylalanine, the CDR3 is 12 residues long. Only CDR3 DNA remains: 36 bases, in frame from the first base. The trim is 3 bases for V and 1 base for J, with a gap of 3 bases between the germline ends. The germline V gene (reference sequence) specifies SEHNR as CDR1 and FQNEAQ as CDR2.

Of note for this clone: Its specific antigen is unknown. It has no much larger one-base neighbor in the sample; base qualities were not kept.

Results and caveats for the whole study, not just this receptor: Sequencing depth differed between pre- and post-surgery blood, so clones missing from the pre-surgery sample may reflect undersampling. The patients' HCMV serostatus was not known, and viral specificity was inferred solely from CDR3 sequence similarity.

The immunoSEQ assay was applied to genomic DNA to generate the TCR beta chain sequences. Regarding the original processing steps: CDR3 sequences that did not begin with the conserved framework cysteine at position 104 were removed by hand. To get clonality, the normalized Shannon's Diversity Index was subtracted from one, giving values from 0 (maximal diversity) to 1 (oligoclonal). To check whether a given CDR3 had different frequencies in two samples, for example brain versus blood, chi-squared comparison-of-proportions tests were used. Public clonotypes were identified through searches of immuneACCESS, and similarity to known antiviral clonotypes was evaluated with the VDJdb browser. The table comes from immuneACCESS by way of TCRdb, which keeps in-frame sequences with V and J called. Part of the clones is missing from these tables; in studies checked, under half for an unresolved V gene and the rest for unknown reasons. For V, J and clone size, that table is used; D and trimming come from the DNA. The table for this sample lists about 80,000 clones; 90% to 95% of them were counted only once. Around 24% of the sample belongs to the ten largest clones.

The TCR comes from a girl aged 2 to 9 with Rasmussen encephalitis and intractable seizures. The starting material was peripheral blood, obtained at surgery. Recombination connected TRBV7-9 to TRBJ1-1; confidence is insufficient to name the D gene. This receptor carries the CDR3 CASSFTNTEAFF. Here is the DNA: TGTGCCAGCAGCTTTACGAACACTGAAGCTTTCTTT.